These 8 T cell receptor beta chains came from one sample sequenced in a study of human T cells and chemical hapten exposure. Using its own MiXCR run on the RACE reads, TCRdb lists one record per CDR3 protein. The repertoire consists of a few hundred thousand distinct CDR3 sequences, with 5.5% occurring once and the leading ten covering about 7.7%. The time point is: pre-sensitization, week 0. The treatment here: therapeutic diphenylcyclopropenone sensitization with weekly scalp DPC. Specimen: whole blood, collected in connection with sensitization to the hapten diphenylcyclopropenone (DPC). These receptors were obtained from a woman between 18 and 29 years old with alopecia areata. Some clones in this sample may be carry-over from other donors' samples.

This clonotype was observed at least ten times. J is TRBJ1-6 and V is TRBV6-6; 7 bases align to TRBD1. V shed 2 bases and J 10 bases; nucleotides not matched to a gene: 5. The CDR3 consists of 14 residues. CDR1 and CDR2 from the germline V gene are MNHNY and SVGAGI (reference sequence). CDR3 coding DNA: TGTGCCAGCAGTTACCGGGGACAGAAGTCACCCCTCCACTTT. Encoded protein: CASSYRGQKSPLHF.

The sample holds a few counts of this clonotype. The chain uses TRBV12-3 or TRBV12-4 and TRBJ2-3; 9 bases fit TRBD1. With 3 bases clipped from V and 4 bases from J, the junction kept 11 bases outside the gene matches. This CDR3 has 17 residues. The CDR3 coding sequence is TGTGCCAGCAGTTTTGGGGACAGGGCGATTTCTTCAGATACGCAGTATTTT. Its translation is CASSFGDRAISSDTQYF.

This clonotype was observed a few times. This chain links TRBV6-5 with TRBJ2-7; the D gene is possibly TRBD1 (5 bases). Looked up from germline, CDR1 is MNHEY and CDR2 is SVGAGI. V lost 0 bases to trimming and J lost 4 bases, with 13 bases between them. The CDR3 contains 15 residues. DNA of the CDR3: TGTGCCAGCAGTTACTCGCGGACATCAGAGTACGAGCAGTACTTC. Its protein is CASSYSRTSEYEQYF.

This clonotype came up many times. The chain combines TRBV5-6 with TRBJ1-1; D is possibly TRBD1 (6 bases). V lost 4 bases and J 9 bases, leaving 16 bases between the germline ends. The CDR3 runs to 13 residues. Germline-derived CDR1 and CDR2 are SGHDT and YYEEEE. CDR3 sequence reads: CASSGQPSTQAFF. In DNA, the CDR3 is TGTGCCAGCAGCGGACAGCCCAGTACCCAAGCTTTCTTT.

This clonotype was seen ten or more times. The V and J genes are TRBV7-2 and TRBJ1-1; TRBD1 is a possible D gene (5 bases). The V gene's germline CDR1 is SGHTA and CDR2 FQGNSA. The CDR3 sequence is 14 residues long. V lost 5 bases and J lost 5, with 15 bases in between. DNA of the CDR3: TGTGCCAGCAGCCCGTGGCAGGGAGGTACTGAAGCTTTCTTT. Translated, it gives CASSPWQGGTEAFF.

This chain links TRBV4-1 with TRBJ2-1; the D gene is possibly TRBD2 (5 bases). V was cut by 5 bases and J by 4 bases, with 9 bases left in between. Germline V lookup: CDR1 MGHRA, CDR2 YSYEKL. The CDR3 contains 13 residues. The chain's CDR3 is CASSIRGYNEQFF. For the CDR3, the DNA is TGCGCCAGCAGCATCCGGGGATACAATGAGCAGTTCTTC.

The rearrangement uses TRBV6-2 or TRBV6-3 and TRBJ1-5, with 7 bases that match TRBD1. This CDR3 has 15 residues. Germline assignment: CDR1 MNHEY and CDR2 SVGEGT. V dropped 5 bases and J dropped 7; count of bases not matched to a gene: 11. For the CDR3, the DNA is TGTGCCAGCAGTCTCGGGACAGAACAGACGCAGCCCCAGCATTTT. This translates into CASSLGTEQTQPQHF.

The sample holds many counts of this clonotype. The rearrangement joins TRBV6-5 to TRBJ1-1; a possible D gene is TRBD1 (6 bases). Germline V gene sequence: CDR1 MNHEY, CDR2 SVGAGI. The ends were cut back, 6 bases at V and 0 bases at J, with 11 bases in the middle. The CDR3 length is 14 residues. The CDR3 sequence is CASSRTVMNTEAFF. Here the CDR3 DNA reads TGTGCCAGCAGCCGGACAGTAATGAACACTGAAGCTTTCTTT.